This T cell receptor beta chain was captured by sequencing in a study of cytomegalovirus exposure and HLA in healthy donors. Whole-study findings and limits: According to a later analysis, most TCR beta chains associated with CMV appeared HLA-restricted. In an earlier analysis, about 87% or about 30%: the productive usage of most TCR beta V segments.

The primer mix had 60 Vbeta and 13 Jbeta primers. Here immunoSEQ multiplex PCR was the method, and the copy in TCRdb shows in-frame clones only, minus some. The sample includes about 160,000 clones, around 80% of them seen just once. Each donor was nominally healthy when sampled (though unrecorded immune exposures were likely). Germline CDR1 reads SGHAT; CDR2 reads FQDESV (reference sequence). There are 14 residues in the CDR3. The J segment lost 9 bases and the V segment lost 5 bases, leaving 9 bases of the junction unmatched. About this clone: Its specificity is not known.

The sample consisted of PBMCs. The source of this sequence is a man between 40 and 49 years old in good health and CMV-seronegative. The chain is built from TRBV11-1 and TRBJ2-7, with 11 nucleotides matching TRBD2. Written as DNA, the CDR3 is TGTGCCAGCAGCACTAGCGGGAGTGTCTTTGGGCAGTACTTC. Translation gives CASSTSGSVFGQYF.